This TCR beta chain originates from a study of PD-L1 blockade in urothelial cancer. The overall study: Each patient had 0 to 3 earlier chemotherapy regimens. At 3 weeks after treatment start (second dose) and again at 6 weeks, blood was analyzed.

Germline CDR1 and CDR2: WNHNN and SYGVQD (reference sequence). CDR3 length equals 20 residues. V dropped 3 bases and J dropped 3; count of bases not matched to a gene: 21. Assay: immunoSEQ multiplex PCR; the TCRdb copy retains only in-frame clones and omits some. The table has more than 55,000 clones, about 82% seen once; the top ten hold less than 3.5%. The clonotype comes from a man aged 50-59 years with urothelial cancer. The material sequenced was PBMCs, taken around atezolizumab (anti-PD-L1) treatment. The chain combines TRBV10-1 with TRBJ1-2, with TRBD1 identical over 8 bases. The CDR3 reads CASSDISTGGLKLGDYGYTF. CDR3 DNA: TGCGCCAGCAGTGATATATCAACAGGGGGGTTAAAGCTCGGTGACTATGGCTACACCTTC.